The rows below give T cell receptor beta chains drawn from one sample of a study of early T cells in non-severe SARS-CoV-2 infection. TCRdb ran MiXCR on the 5' RACE reads and lists one entry per CDR3 protein. The sample holds about 68,000 distinct CDR3 sequences; 12% are singletons and the top ten take less than 2%. The specimen sequenced was whole blood. All receptors come from an adult who was a healthcare worker with PCR-confirmed SARS-CoV-2 infection or an uninfected control (not recorded which). The CDR3 runs from the conserved cysteine through the conserved F or W. A D gene is named only where the DNA matches it firmly. Size tells how often a clone was seen (once, few, many) or the class of an expanded clone, and some rows leave it out.

-	TRBJ2-5	few	TRBV6-2/TRBV6-3	CASSYSTGDQETQYF	TGTGCCAGCAGTTACTCGACGGGAGACCAAGAGACCCAGTACTTC
TRBD1	TRBJ1-5	few	TRBV7-2	CASSDGDRTNQPQHF	TGTGCCAGCAGCGACGGGGACAGGACGAATCAGCCCCAGCATTTT
-	TRBJ2-7	many	TRBV6-5	CASRHRGERGTYEQYF	TGTGCCAGCAGACACAGGGGAGAGCGGGGGACCTACGAGCAGTACTTC
-	TRBJ2-7	-	TRBV7-9	CASSLQLQYEQYF	TGTGCCAGCAGCTTACAGTTGCAGTACGAGCAGTACTTC
-	TRBJ1-6	few	TRBV6-6	CASSYLGDSPLHF	TGTGCCAGCAGTTACCTGGGGGATTCACCCCTCCACTTT
-	TRBJ1-1	many	TRBV7-9	CASSISNRNTEAFF	TGTGCCAGCAGCATCTCTAACAGGAACACTGAAGCTTTCTTT
-	TRBJ2-4	few	TRBV7-2	CASSLKGGQILAKNIQYF	TGTGCCAGCAGCTTAAAAGGCGGGCAGATACTAGCCAAAAACATTCAGTACTTC
TRBD2	TRBJ2-1	many	TRBV7-2	CASSFGLATYNEQFF	TGTGCCAGCAGCTTCGGACTAGCTACCTACAATGAGCAGTTCTTC
-	TRBJ1-2	-	TRBV6-1	CASSEATGQVYGYTF	TGTGCCAGCAGTGAAGCCACGGGGCAGGTCTATGGCTACACCTTC
TRBD2	TRBJ2-5	many	TRBV6-1	CASSEASGGSETQYF	TGTGCCAGCAGTGAGGCTAGCGGGGGTTCCGAGACCCAGTACTTC
TRBD1	TRBJ1-1	many	TRBV30	CAWKGPGQGNAFF	TGTGCCTGGAAAGGTCCGGGACAGGGAAACGCTTTCTTT
-	TRBJ2-2	many	TRBV11-3	CASSPDGQFETPGELFF	TGTGCCAGCAGCCCCGATGGACAGTTCGAAACCCCCGGGGAGCTGTTTTTT
TRBD2	TRBJ2-1	-	TRBV15	CATSRERGTYNEQFF	TGTGCCACCAGCAGGGAGCGGGGCACGTACAATGAGCAGTTCTTC
-	TRBJ1-1	few	TRBV29-1	CSVEVFTGGFFF	TGCAGCGTTGAAGTTTTCACAGGAGGTTTTTTCTTT
-	TRBJ2-5	-	TRBV12-3/TRBV12-4	CASSLRVGETQYF	TGTGCCAGCAGTTTAAGGGTCGGGGAGACCCAGTACTTC
-	TRBJ1-2	-	TRBV20-1	CSAPSGGAIYGYTF	TGCAGTGCCCCATCGGGGGGCGCGATCTATGGCTACACCTTC
-	TRBJ2-1	-	TRBV5-1	CASSPRGAGASYNEQFF	TGCGCCAGCAGCCCCAGGGGCGCGGGGGCCTCCTACAATGAGCAGTTCTTC
-	TRBJ1-2	-	TRBV30	CAWSSTVVLYGYTF	TGTGCCTGGAGTTCGACAGTTGTTCTCTATGGCTACACCTTC
-	TRBJ2-7	-	TRBV29-1	CSVYEVEQYF	TGCAGCGTCTACGAGGTGGAGCAGTACTTC
TRBD2	TRBJ2-3	-	TRBV11-2	CASSLVSSGVNTDTQYF	TGTGCCAGCAGCTTAGTATCCAGCGGGGTTAACACAGATACGCAGTATTTT
-	TRBJ2-5	-	TRBV6-2/TRBV6-3	CASTEWGRKETQYF	TGTGCCAGCACCGAATGGGGTAGAAAAGAGACCCAGTACTTC
TRBD2	TRBJ2-1	few	TRBV4-3	CASSPGLASSSYNEQFF	TGCGCCAGCAGCCCTGGACTAGCGTCGAGCTCCTACAATGAGCAGTTCTTC
-	TRBJ1-6	-	TRBV9	CASSAASGRNSPLHF	TGTGCCAGCAGCGCCGCGTCTGGACGCAATTCACCCCTCCACTTT
-	TRBJ1-1	many	TRBV6-6	CASSYSGGANTEAFF	TGTGCCAGCAGTTACTCAGGAGGAGCGAACACTGAAGCTTTCTTT
TRBD1	TRBJ2-7	-	TRBV6-1	CASSQGQGAHEQYF	TGTGCCAGCAGCCAGGGACAGGGGGCCCACGAGCAGTACTTC
TRBD1	TRBJ1-2	-	TRBV14	CASSQRTGGLGYTF	TGTGCCAGCAGCCAAAGGACAGGGGGCCTTGGCTACACCTTC
-	TRBJ1-1	many	TRBV6-6	CASSPQASAFF	TGTGCCAGCAGTCCGCAAGCTAGCGCTTTCTTT
-	TRBJ1-2	-	TRBV21-1	CASSKVPGTGQIYGYTF	TGTGCCAGCAGCAAAGTGCCCGGGACAGGGCAAATCTATGGCTACACCTTC
-	TRBJ1-5	few	TRBV7-2	CASSLRGGEGQPQHF	TGTGCCAGCAGCTTGAGAGGAGGGGAGGGCCAGCCCCAGCATTTT
-	TRBJ1-1	many	TRBV18	CASSPGPAGEAFF	TGTGCCAGCTCACCGGGGCCGGCTGGTGAAGCTTTCTTT
-	TRBJ2-3	many	TRBV5-1	CASTGEGTDTQYF	TGCGCCAGTACAGGGGAGGGCACAGATACGCAGTATTTT
TRBD2	TRBJ2-3	few	TRBV20-1	CSAIPPAGVWTDTQYF	TGCAGTGCTATTCCTCCAGCGGGGGTATGGACAGATACGCAGTATTTT
TRBD1	TRBJ2-2	-	TRBV12-3/TRBV12-4	CASSSSRGTGQDGELFF	TGTGCCAGCAGTTCCTCCAGAGGGACAGGGCAGGACGGGGAGCTTTTTTTT
-	TRBJ1-5	many	TRBV29-1	CSVGPGAGPNQPQHF	TGCAGCGTTGGCCCAGGGGCAGGACCCAATCAGCCCCAGCATTTT
TRBD1	TRBJ1-2	many	TRBV29-1	CSVGRQGIYGYTF	TGCAGCGTTGGTCGACAGGGAATCTATGGCTACACCTTC
TRBD2	TRBJ2-3	few	TRBV7-6	CASSSPLQRGLTDTQYF	TGTGCCAGCAGCTCACCCTTACAGCGGGGCCTTACAGATACGCAGTATTTT
-	TRBJ1-6	-	TRBV13	CASSLGRGSHSPLHF	TGTGCCAGCAGCTTAGGACGGGGCTCCCATTCACCCCTCCACTTT
-	TRBJ2-3	many	TRBV7-2	CASSLARGADTQYF	TGTGCCAGCAGCTTAGCGCGGGGCGCAGATACGCAGTATTTT
-	TRBJ2-2	many	TRBV20-1	CSARDRGGRPGELFF	TGCAGTGCTAGAGATCGCGGGGGCCGGCCCGGGGAGCTGTTTTTT
-	TRBJ2-3	-	TRBV4-3	CASSQEASTWGTDTQYF	TGCGCCAGCAGCCAAGAGGCCAGCACCTGGGGCACAGATACGCAGTATTTT
-	TRBJ1-6	few	TRBV6-6	CASSYAGSESPLHF	TGTGCCAGCAGTTACGCAGGGTCTGAATCACCCCTCCACTTT
TRBD2	TRBJ2-3	-	TRBV7-8	CASSPGAVTSGGAGTQYF	TGTGCCAGCAGCCCAGGGGCAGTCACTAGCGGGGGGGCAGGTACGCAGTATTTT
TRBD2	TRBJ2-7	few	TRBV6-2/TRBV6-3	CASSYGTSGSYEQYF	TGTGCCAGCAGTTACGGGACTAGCGGTTCCTACGAGCAGTACTTC
TRBD2	TRBJ2-4	few	TRBV7-2	CASSLSGGAAKNIQYF	TGTGCCAGCAGCCTGAGCGGGGGGGCTGCCAAAAACATTCAGTACTTC
-	TRBJ1-1	-	TRBV29-1	CSVDDLNTEAFF	TGCAGCGTTGATGACCTGAACACTGAAGCTTTCTTT
TRBD2	TRBJ2-3	-	TRBV4-2	CASSRGGGADTQYF	TGTGCCAGCAGCCGGGGCGGGGGGGCGGATACGCAGTATTTT
-	TRBJ1-5	many	TRBV11-2	CASSLEGRVGQPQHF	TGTGCCAGCAGCTTAGAGGGAAGGGTTGGACAGCCCCAGCATTTT
-	TRBJ1-1	many	TRBV7-2	CASRIQQRGRASNTEAFF	TGTGCCAGCAGGATCCAACAGCGGGGAAGGGCCTCGAACACTGAAGCTTTCTTT
TRBD2	TRBJ2-1	-	TRBV29-1	CSVIRGGRGEQFF	TGCAGCGTTATACGGGGGGGCAGGGGTGAGCAGTTCTTC
TRBD1	TRBJ1-2	-	TRBV29-1	CSVGLGQGYGYTF	TGCAGCGTTGGGTTGGGACAGGGCTATGGCTACACCTTC
-	TRBJ2-3	many	TRBV7-2	CASSLFTAITDTQYF	TGTGCCAGCAGCTTATTCACGGCTATCACAGATACGCAGTATTTT
-	TRBJ2-1	many	TRBV14	CASSHVPAVNGEQFF	TGTGCCAGCAGCCATGTGCCGGCGGTCAATGGTGAGCAGTTCTTC
-	TRBJ2-7	many	TRBV11-2	CASSSLRGYEQYF	TGTGCCAGCAGCTCCCTCAGGGGCTACGAGCAGTACTTC
TRBD1	TRBJ2-2	-	TRBV20-1	CSARDPTGVDGELFF	TGCAGTGCTAGAGATCCGACAGGGGTTGACGGGGAGCTGTTTTTT
TRBD1	TRBJ2-4	many	TRBV7-9	CASSDYKTGGSEYF	TGTGCCAGCAGCGACTATAAGACAGGGGGCAGCGAGTACTTC